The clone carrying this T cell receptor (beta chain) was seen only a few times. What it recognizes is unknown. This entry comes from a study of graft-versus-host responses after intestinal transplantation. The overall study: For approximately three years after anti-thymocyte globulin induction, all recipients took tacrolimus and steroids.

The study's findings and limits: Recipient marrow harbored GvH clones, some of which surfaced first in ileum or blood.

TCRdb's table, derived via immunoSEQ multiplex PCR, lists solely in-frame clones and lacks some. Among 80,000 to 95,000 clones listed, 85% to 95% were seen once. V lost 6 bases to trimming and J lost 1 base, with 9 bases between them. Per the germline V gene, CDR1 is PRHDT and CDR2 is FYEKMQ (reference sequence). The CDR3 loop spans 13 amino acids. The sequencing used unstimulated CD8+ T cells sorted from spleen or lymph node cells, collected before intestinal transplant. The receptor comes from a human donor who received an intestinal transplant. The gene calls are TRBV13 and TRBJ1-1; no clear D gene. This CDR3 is CASRPNRNTEAFF. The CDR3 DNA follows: TGTGCCAGCAGGCCTAACCGGAACACTGAAGCTTTCTTT.